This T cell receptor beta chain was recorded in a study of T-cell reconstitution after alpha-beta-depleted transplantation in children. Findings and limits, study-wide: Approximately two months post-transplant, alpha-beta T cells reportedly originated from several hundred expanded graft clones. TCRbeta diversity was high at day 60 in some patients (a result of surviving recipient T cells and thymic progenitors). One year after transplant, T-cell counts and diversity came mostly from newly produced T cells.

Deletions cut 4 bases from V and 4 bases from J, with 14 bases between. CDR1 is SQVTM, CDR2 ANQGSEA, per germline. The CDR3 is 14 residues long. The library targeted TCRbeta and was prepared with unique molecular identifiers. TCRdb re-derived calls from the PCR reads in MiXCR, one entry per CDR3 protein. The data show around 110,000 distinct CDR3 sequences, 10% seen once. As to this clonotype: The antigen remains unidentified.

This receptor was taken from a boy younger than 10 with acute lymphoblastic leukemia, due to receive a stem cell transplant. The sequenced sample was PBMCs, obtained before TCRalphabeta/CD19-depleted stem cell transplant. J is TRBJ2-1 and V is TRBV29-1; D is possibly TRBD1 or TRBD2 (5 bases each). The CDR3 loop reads CSVGGSLFYNEQFF. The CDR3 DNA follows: TGCAGCGTTGGGGGGAGTCTATTTTACAATGAGCAGTTCTTC.